This is a list of T cell receptor beta chains from one sample in a study of blood T cell repertoires in COVID-19. Generated by immunoSEQ multiplex PCR, the TCRdb table keeps only in-frame clones and is missing some. Among about 280,000 clones listed, 80% to 90% were seen once. The specimen was peripheral blood. Receptor source: a woman younger than 45 with active or convalescent COVID-19. Each CDR3 is given with its conserved first and last residue. D genes are given only for firm matches. Size is stated for part of the rows, as once, few or many counts, or as a class when the clone is expanded.

v_call: TRBV9
d_call: .
j_call: TRBJ2-5
clone_size: .
cdr3_length: 15
cdr3_aa: CASSAHPDSQETQYF
cdr3_nt: TGTGCCAGCAGCGCTCACCCGGACAGCCAAGAGACCCAGTACTTC

v_call: TRBV5-1
d_call: TRBD2
j_call: TRBJ2-1
clone_size: .
cdr3_length: 15
cdr3_aa: CASRSSGGAGNEQFF
cdr3_nt: TGCGCCAGCCGTTCTAGCGGGGGGGCCGGGAATGAGCAGTTCTTC

v_call: TRBV2
d_call: .
j_call: TRBJ2-4
clone_size: many
cdr3_length: 12
cdr3_aa: CASSDRANIQYF
cdr3_nt: TGTGCCAGCAGTGATCGAGCAAACATTCAGTACTTC

v_call: TRBV5-1
d_call: .
j_call: TRBJ2-1
clone_size: .
cdr3_length: 13
cdr3_aa: CASSLDRVYEQFF
cdr3_nt: TGCGCCAGCAGCTTGGACAGGGTCTATGAGCAGTTCTTC

v_call: TRBV6-2/TRBV6-3
d_call: TRBD1
j_call: TRBJ1-2
clone_size: few
cdr3_length: 16
cdr3_aa: CASSFRTGQAFYGYTF
cdr3_nt: TGTGCCAGCAGTTTTCGTACGGGACAGGCTTTCTATGGCTACACCTTC

v_call: TRBV19
d_call: .
j_call: TRBJ2-1
clone_size: once
cdr3_length: 15
cdr3_aa: CASSINFEAGNEQFF
cdr3_nt: TGTGCCAGTAGTATTAACTTCGAGGCGGGAAATGAGCAGTTCTTC

v_call: TRBV18
d_call: TRBD1
j_call: TRBJ2-4
clone_size: .
cdr3_length: 16
cdr3_aa: CASSLETGIAKNIQYF
cdr3_nt: TGTGCCAGCTCACTTGAGACAGGGATAGCCAAAAACATTCAGTACTTC

v_call: TRBV5-1
d_call: TRBD1
j_call: TRBJ1-1
clone_size: .
cdr3_length: 15
cdr3_aa: CASSGTGGRGTEAFF
cdr3_nt: TGCGCCAGCAGCGGAACAGGGGGCAGGGGCACTGAAGCTTTCTTT

v_call: TRBV7-2
d_call: .
j_call: TRBJ2-7
clone_size: few
cdr3_length: 12
cdr3_aa: CASSRLQGEQYF
cdr3_nt: TGTGCCAGCAGCCGACTACAGGGCGAGCAGTACTTC

v_call: TRBV3-1/TRBV3-2
d_call: .
j_call: TRBJ2-3
clone_size: .
cdr3_length: 18
cdr3_aa: CASSQGSSIRPSTDTQYF
cdr3_nt: TGTGCCAGCAGCCAAGGTAGTAGTATTCGTCCTAGCACAGATACGCAGTATTTT

v_call: TRBV7-8
d_call: .
j_call: TRBJ1-2
clone_size: .
cdr3_length: 16
cdr3_aa: CASSLDGLAKFYGYTF
cdr3_nt: TGTGCCAGCAGCTTAGATGGACTCGCAAAGTTCTATGGCTACACCTTC